These 32 T cell receptor beta chains were sequenced from one sample in a study of CD8 T cells in Susac syndrome. It was with random hexamers that 0.5 to 1 ug RNA was reverse transcribed. TCRdb ran MiXCR on the immunoSEQ multiplex PCR reads and lists one entry per CDR3 protein. The data contain about 73,000 distinct CDR3 sequences, about 95% of them singletons. The material sequenced was CD8+ T cells from PBMCs. These receptors all come from a human donor with multiple sclerosis.

The chain joins TRBV5-1 to TRBJ1-1; weak D call: TRBD1 (6 bases). Trimming removed 3 bases at V and 1 base at J, with 13 bases between. The CDR3 spans 15 residues. Germline CDR1 SGHRS, CDR2 YFSETQ. The CDR3 reads CASSSGAPANTEAFF. The CDR3 coding sequence is TGCGCCAGCAGCTCGGGGGCCCCAGCGAACACTGAAGCTTTCTTT.

This rearrangement joins TRBV5-4 to TRBJ1-2; D call uncertain. This CDR3 spans 15 amino acids. V gave up 0 bases and J gave up 6 bases, with 15 bases separating them. CDR1 and CDR2 from the germline V gene are SGHNT and YYREEE (reference sequence). CDR3 sequence (DNA): TGTGCCAGCAGCTTGGTAGGGAATTTGATGAATGGCTACACCTTC. Translated, it gives CASSLVGNLMNGYTF.

In DNA, the CDR3 is TGTGCCAGCAGCTGGACTAGCAGAAGCTCCTACAATGAGCAGTTCTTC. Translated, it gives CASSWTSRSSYNEQFF. The V call is TRBV12-3 or TRBV12-4, the J call TRBJ2-1, with 8 bases matching TRBD2. The CDR3 covers 16 residues. V lost 6 bases to trimming and J lost 0 bases; unmatched junction nucleotides: 7.

The rearrangement links TRBV4-1 to TRBJ2-3; TRBD2 aligns across 7 bases. CDR1 is MGHRA, CDR2 YSYEKL, per germline. With 1 base clipped from V and 3 bases from J, the junction kept 4 bases outside the gene matches. This CDR3 spans 15 amino acids. CDR3: CASSQVGTTTDTQYF. CDR3 in DNA: TGCGCCAGCAGCCAAGTTGGGACTACTACAGATACGCAGTATTTT.

The rearrangement uses TRBV6-2 or TRBV6-3 and TRBJ1-2; TRBD1 might be the D (6 bases). Per germline, CDR1 MNHEY and CDR2 SVGEGT. The germline V and J ends were trimmed by 6 bases and 4 bases, with 18 bases remaining between them. This CDR3 spans 15 amino acids. The DNA of the CDR3 is TGTGCCAGCAGCTCGACGGGGGCAGCGACCTATGGCTACACCTTC. Its translation: CASSSTGAATYGYTF.

The chain has TRBV7-9 and TRBJ1-3; 7 bases fit TRBD1. V was clipped by 5 bases and J by 2 bases; unmatched bases: 9. The germline V gene has CDR1 SEHNR and CDR2 FQNEAQ (reference sequence). The length of the CDR3 is 16 residues. The CDR3 coding sequence is TGTGCCAGCAGCCCCCATCCGGACAGGCCTGGAAACACCATATATTTT. Residues: CASSPHPDRPGNTIYF. The full variable domain, completed using reference TRBV7-9 and TRBJ1-3, is DTGVSQNPRHKITKRGQNVTFRCDPISEHNRLYWYRQTLGQGPEFLTYFQNEAQLEKSRLLSDRFSAERPKGSFSTLEIQRTEQGDSAMYLCASSPHPDRPGNTIYFGEGSWLTVV.

V is TRBV19 and J is TRBJ1-1; possibly TRBD1 for D (5 bases). The V gene's germline CDR1 is LNHDA and CDR2 SQIVND (reference sequence). The CDR3 runs 15 residues. Trimming pared 8 bases from V and 2 bases from J, leaving 18 bases between. The CDR3 reads CASRRGQDYNTEAFF. CDR3 DNA: TGTGCCAGTCGTCGCGGACAAGATTACAACACTGAAGCTTTCTTT. The variable domain in full, with the rest retrieved from reference TRBV19 and TRBJ1-1, is DGGITQSPKYLFRKEGQNVTLSCEQNLNHDAMYWYRQDPGQGLRLIYYSQIVNDFQKGDIAEGYSVSREKKESFPLTVTSAQKNPTAFYLCASRRGQDYNTEAFFGQGTRLTVV.

The chain joins TRBV13 to TRBJ2-1; 8 nucleotides agree with TRBD2. After removal of 5 bases from V and 0 bases from J, the junction contained 9 bases not matched to a gene. CDR3 length: 17 residues. CDR1 PRHDT and CDR2 FYEKMQ come from the germline V gene (reference sequence). CDR3 residues: CASSPRGSGTSYNEQFF. In nucleotides, the CDR3 is TGTGCCAGCAGCCCCCGTGGTAGCGGGACCTCCTACAATGAGCAGTTCTTC.

V usage is TRBV6-1 and J usage is TRBJ2-3; 8 bases line up with TRBD1. Trimming cost V 3 bases and J 0 bases; bases outside gene matches: 5. The CDR3 totals 16 residues. Germline V lookup: CDR1 MNHNS, CDR2 SASEGT. The CDR3 DNA is TGTGCCAGCAGTGAGGGACAGGCATTTAGCACAGATACGCAGTATTTT. Its translation is CASSEGQAFSTDTQYF.

The chain is built from TRBV7-2 and TRBJ2-1; possible D gene TRBD2, 5 bases. V was clipped by 2 bases and J by 8 bases, with 13 bases between them. The CDR3 runs to 14 residues. Germline CDR1 is SGHTA and CDR2 is FQGNSA. The CDR3: CASSLPGSPDEQFF. CDR3 in DNA: TGTGCCAGCAGCTTACCGGGATCGCCCGATGAGCAGTTCTTC. Combining the CDR3 with reference TRBV7-2 and TRBJ2-1 gives the whole variable domain GAGVSQSPSNKVTEKGKDVELRCDPISGHTALYWYRQSLGQGLEFLIYFQGNSAPDKSGLPSDRFSAERTGGSVSTLTIQRTQQEDSAVYLCASSLPGSPDEQFFGPGTRLTVL.

CDR3 sequence: CASSQGGGGSGEQYF. In DNA, the CDR3 is TGCGCCAGCAGCCAAGGCGGTGGGGGTTCCGGCGAGCAGTACTTC. The V and J genes are TRBV4-1 and TRBJ2-7, with D tentatively TRBD1 or TRBD2 (5 bases each). This CDR3 region has 15 residues. The germline V and J ends were trimmed by 1 base and 6 bases, with 16 bases remaining between them. The V gene's germline CDR1 is MGHRA and CDR2 YSYEKL.

The chain uses TRBV5-4 and TRBJ2-5; 10 positions agree with TRBD2. V shed 3 bases and J 4 bases; nucleotides not matched to a gene: 3. There are 14 residues in the CDR3. CDR1 is SGHNT, CDR2 YYREEE, per germline (reference sequence). DNA of the CDR3: TGTGCCAGCAGCTACGGACTAGCGGCAGAGACCCAGTACTTC. Protein sequence: CASSYGLAAETQYF. Full variable domain (rest looked up from reference TRBV5-4 and TRBJ2-5): ETGVTQSPTHLIKTRGQQVTLRCSSQSGHNTVSWYQQALGQGPQFIFQYYREEENGRGNFPPRFSGLQFPNYSSELNVNALELDDSALYLCASSYGLAAETQYFGPGTRLLVL.

The gene calls are TRBV11-2 and TRBJ1-5; D might be TRBD1 (6 bases). The V gene's germline CDR1 is SGHAT and CDR2 FQNNGV. V was cut by 3 bases and J by 2 bases, with 11 bases left in between. CDR3 length equals 15 residues. The chain's CDR3 is CASSLGGAGNQPQHF. The CDR3 DNA follows: TGTGCCAGCAGCTTGGGGGGGGCAGGCAATCAGCCCCAGCATTTT. The variable domain in full, completed from reference TRBV11-2 and TRBJ1-5, reads EAGVAQSPRYKIIEKRQSVAFWCNPISGHATLYWYQQILGQGPKLLIQFQNNGVVDDSQLPKDRFSAERLKGVDSTLKIQPAKLEDSAVYLCASSLGGAGNQPQHFGDGTRLSIL.

This chain links TRBV9 with TRBJ1-2, with 7 bases that match TRBD1. Germline V gene lookup returns CDR1 SGDLS and CDR2 YYNGEE. The CDR3 is 13 residues long. The junction had 4 bases not matched to a gene; V was cut back by 4 bases and J by 4 bases. This CDR3 is CASSSSGGYGYTF. The DNA for the CDR3 is TGTGCCAGCAGCTCCTCAGGGGGCTATGGCTACACCTTC.

This clonotype came up once. The V call is TRBV27, the J call TRBJ2-7, with D unclear. The CDR3 has 16 amino acids. Germline CDR1 and CDR2: MNHEY and SMNVEV (reference sequence). Between the trimmed V and J ends, which lost 6 bases and 3 bases, there was a span of 21 bases. CDR3 bases: TGTGCCAGCAGGAAGCCCCATGGGGAAGCAGTCTACGAGCAGTACTTC. As protein: CASRKPHGEAVYEQYF.

V is TRBV6-2 or TRBV6-3 and J is TRBJ2-4; no clear D gene. This CDR3 comprises 13 residues. Germline CDR1 is MNHEY and CDR2 is SVGEGT. With 2 bases removed from V and 6 bases from J, the gap between germline ends came to 8 bases. The CDR3 bases are TGTGCCAGCAGTTACACAGCCTCAAACATTCAGTACTTC. This encodes CASSYTASNIQYF.

The genes are TRBV5-6 and TRBJ1-2; no clear D. CDR1 and CDR2 from the germline V gene are SGHDT and YYEEEE. This CDR3 region has 16 residues. V was clipped by 1 base and J by 0 bases, with 13 bases between them. CDR3 residues: CASSLTPVSTNYGYTF. As DNA, the CDR3 is TGTGCCAGCAGCTTGACTCCGGTCTCGACTAACTATGGCTACACCTTC.

J is TRBJ1-5 and V is TRBV4-3, with 9 bases lining up with TRBD1. The CDR3 extends over 16 amino acids. Germline V gene lookup returns CDR1 LGHNA and CDR2 YSLEER. V lost 0 bases to trimming and J lost 5 bases; unmatched junction nucleotides: 5. The CDR3, as DNA: TGCGCCAGCAGCCAAGAAGCCGGGACAGGGTATCAGCCCCAGCATTTT. Translating gives CASSQEAGTGYQPQHF.

The V gene is TRBV30, the J gene TRBJ2-1, with D perhaps matching TRBD1 (6 bases). The CDR3 consists of 14 residues. The ends were cut back, 0 bases at V and 7 bases at J, with 13 bases in the middle. CDR1 and CDR2 from the germline V gene are GTSNPN and SVGIG (reference sequence). CDR3: CAWSVGTLENEQFF. DNA of the CDR3: TGTGCCTGGAGTGTAGGGACATTAGAAAATGAGCAGTTCTTC.

The chain has TRBV5-1 and TRBJ1-1, with 7 bases matching TRBD1. There are 18 residues in the CDR3. Per germline, CDR1 SGHRS and CDR2 YFSETQ. V lost 4 bases, J lost 1 base, and 16 bases stayed unmatched. The CDR3 loop reads CASSPGRRGQGRNTEAFF. The CDR3 DNA sequence: TGCGCCAGCAGCCCTGGTCGGAGGGGGCAGGGTAGGAACACTGAAGCTTTCTTT. Combining the CDR3 with reference TRBV5-1 and TRBJ1-1 gives the whole variable domain KAGVTQTPRYLIKTRGQQVTLSCSPISGHRSVSWYQQTPGQGLQFLFEYFSETQRNKGNFPGRFSGRQFSNSRSEMNVSTLELGDSALYLCASSPGRRGQGRNTEAFFGQGTRLTVV.

This chain uses TRBV13 with TRBJ2-5, with TRBD1 identical over 8 bases. This CDR3 comprises 13 residues. The V and J ends lost 3 bases and 4 bases, in that order; junction bases with no gene match: 1. CDR1 and CDR2 (germline): PRHDT, FYEKMQ (reference sequence). The CDR3 bases are TGTGCCAGCAGCTTCACAGGGGGAGAGACCCAGTACTTC. Protein sequence: CASSFTGGETQYF.

The chain recombines TRBV6-2 or TRBV6-3 with TRBJ2-7; 8 bases agree with TRBD1. The CDR3 runs 15 residues. CDR1 is MNHEY and CDR2 is SVGEGT in the germline V gene. V was clipped by 5 bases and J by 2 bases; unmatched bases: 8. The CDR3 DNA is TGTGCCAGCAGTCGTGGACAGGGATTACCCTACGAGCAGTACTTC. Translated, it gives CASSRGQGLPYEQYF.

The V gene is TRBV10-3, the J gene TRBJ2-5, with 9 bases fitting TRBD1. The CDR3 contains 16 residues. Germline V gene sequence: CDR1 ENHRY, CDR2 SYGVKD. V lost 4 bases and J lost 2; bases outside the gene matches: 8. The CDR3 loop is CAISVARDRVQETQYF. In DNA, the CDR3 is TGTGCCATCAGTGTGGCCCGGGACAGGGTTCAAGAGACCCAGTACTTC.

This chain links TRBV3-1 with TRBJ1-2; 7 positions agree with TRBD1. From germline, CDR1 is LGHDT and CDR2 YNNKEL (reference sequence). There are 16 residues in the CDR3. The junction had 4 bases not matched to a gene; V was cut back by 0 bases and J by 0 bases. CDR3 amino acids: CASSQDYGQANYGYTF. The CDR3 DNA reads as TGTGCCAGCAGCCAAGATTATGGACAGGCTAACTATGGCTACACCTTC.

The chain is built from TRBV7-9 and TRBJ2-7, with 8 bases that match TRBD1. Losses at the gene ends were 5 bases for V and 4 bases for J; bases not matched to a gene: 7. This CDR3 has 14 residues. The germline CDR1 and CDR2 sequences are SEHNR and FQNEAQ (reference sequence). This chain's CDR3 is CASSPDRGGYEQYF. The CDR3 coding sequence is TGTGCCAGCAGCCCCGACAGGGGTGGGTACGAGCAGTACTTC.

V usage is TRBV7-9 and J usage is TRBJ1-2; D may be TRBD1 (6 bases). V lost 5 bases to trimming and J lost 8 bases, with 12 bases between them. Germline CDR1 and CDR2: SEHNR and FQNEAQ (reference sequence). The CDR3 totals 12 residues. CDR3 region: CASSTGQFGYTF. The CDR3 DNA reads as TGTGCCAGCAGCACCGGACAGTTCGGCTACACCTTC.

The V and J genes are TRBV9 and TRBJ1-1; D is ambiguous. Germline V gene data show CDR1 as SGDLS and CDR2 as YYNGEE. V was cut by 2 bases and J by 2 bases, with 10 bases left in between. This CDR3 region has 14 residues. The CDR3 DNA sequence: TGTGCCAGCAGCGTTTCGGGCGGAAACACTGAAGCTTTCTTT. Residues: CASSVSGGNTEAFF. Full variable domain (remainder filled in from reference TRBV9 and TRBJ1-1): DSGVTQTPKHLITATGQRVTLRCSPRSGDLSVYWYQQSLDQGLQFLIQYYNGEERAKGNILERFSAQQFPDLHSELNLSSLELGDSALYFCASSVSGGNTEAFFGQGTRLTVV.

This chain links TRBV2 with TRBJ2-7; D remains unclear. Trimming left V 8 bases short and J 3 bases short, with 5 bases between. The CDR3 has 10 residues. CDR1 is SNHLY, CDR2 FYNNEI, per germline. Here the CDR3 DNA reads TGTGCCAGCCTACGCTACGAGCAGTACTTC. It encodes CASLRYEQYF.

The V gene is TRBV19, the J gene TRBJ1-1; the match to TRBD1 covers 8 bases. The trim removed 10 bases at V and 5 bases at J, leaving 6 bases unmatched. This CDR3 region has 12 residues. Germline V CDR1 and CDR2: LNHDA, SQIVND (reference sequence). CDR3 sequence: CATTGGRTEAFF. CDR3 nucleotides: TGTGCCACCACAGGGGGTAGGACTGAAGCTTTCTTT.

This rearrangement joins TRBV7-8 to TRBJ2-6; TRBD1 matches at 9 bases. The CDR3 has 18 amino acids. CDR1 and CDR2 (germline): SGHVS, FQNEAQ. V shed 5 bases, J shed 3 bases, and the junction held 11 bases outside the gene matches. For the CDR3, the DNA is TGTGCCAGCAGCAGTACAGGGGGCCTAACGGTTGGGGCCAACGTCCTGACTTTC. Protein: CASSSTGGLTVGANVLTF.

The rearrangement links TRBV2 to TRBJ2-7; 8 positions agree with TRBD1. In germline, CDR1 is SNHLY, CDR2 FYNNEI. J gave up 6 bases and V 2 bases, and 15 bases lay outside the gene matches. This CDR3 region has 17 residues. The CDR3 loop reads CASSESQGAILAREQYF. The DNA for the CDR3 is TGTGCCAGCAGTGAAAGTCAGGGGGCAATCCTGGCTCGCGAGCAGTACTTC.

This clonotype showed up just a few times. V and J are TRBV5-1 and TRBJ2-6, with D possibly TRBD2 on 5 matching bases. The CDR3 totals 17 residues. CDR1 SGHRS and CDR2 YFSETQ come from the germline V gene. V lost 4 bases and J lost 1, with 15 bases in between. The CDR3 sequence is CASSLLGESSGANVLTF. In nucleotides, the CDR3 is TGCGCCAGCAGCCTCCTCGGGGAGAGTTCTGGGGCCAACGTCCTGACTTTC.